This T cell receptor beta chain was retrieved from a study of cytomegalovirus exposure and HLA in healthy donors. General study points: Cytomegalovirus status, reportedly, was diagnosed with high specificity and sensitivity by the classifier. Among donors in an Asian-associated ancestry cluster, a later analysis reportedly found fewer N-insertions than the roughly 700-donor mean. Most TCR sequences proved rare, with some public TCRs found in many donors.

Comments on this clone: Antigen unknown.

Germline V gene lookup returns CDR1 MDHEN and CDR2 SYDVKM. This CDR3 spans 17 amino acids. V shed 4 bases, J shed 2 bases, and the junction held 12 bases outside the gene matches. Healthy donors of bone marrow made up the group. Primers: 60 Vbeta forward and 13 Jbeta reverse. Clones were sequenced by immunoSEQ multiplex PCR, and TCRdb holds only the in-frame ones, with some missing. This sample yields around 150,000 clones, of which around nine tenths are seen a single time; 4% to 6.5% belongs to the top ten. The rearrangement uses TRBV28 and TRBJ2-7; 9 bases align to TRBD2. Sequencing input: PBMCs. The TCR originated in a woman in her 30s in good health and CMV-seronegative. The CDR3 DNA sequence: TGTGCCAGCAGTTACACACTCCAAGCGGGAGGTACCTACGAGCAGTACTTC. This encodes CASSYTLQAGGTYEQYF.